The 7 T cell receptor beta chains presented below share a single source sample, sequenced in a study of T cell repertoires in cytomegalovirus infection. TCRdb fed the reads into MiXCR, producing one record per CDR3 protein. The data hold about 500,000 distinct CDR3 sequences, with roughly a third observed a single time. These receptors' antigens are unknown. The sample here was cultured PBMCs, taken from culture after CMV antigen stimulation. Every receptor here comes from a human donor in good health (CMV status not recorded). Some clones in this sample may be carry-over from other donors' samples.

In its sample, this clonotype was seen a few times. The chain's CDR3 is CASSLVPPLYGYTF. The CDR3 bases are TGTGCCAGCAGCTTAGTTCCACCTCTCTATGGCTACACCTTC. This chain joins TRBV7-2 and TRBJ1-2; D gene uncertain. The germline gives CDR1 SGHTA, CDR2 FQGNSA. This CDR3 comprises 14 residues. Between the trimmed V and J ends, which lost 1 base and 4 bases, there was a span of 10 bases. Full variable domain (outside the CDR3, taken from reference TRBV7-2 and TRBJ1-2): GAGVSQSPSNKVTEKGKDVELRCDPISGHTALYWYRQSLGQGLEFLIYFQGNSAPDKSGLPSDRFSAERTGGSVSTLTIQRTQQEDSAVYLCASSLVPPLYGYTFGSGTRLTVV.

This chain connects TRBV12-3 or TRBV12-4 to TRBJ1-5; D call uncertain. V was clipped by 6 bases and J by 0 bases, with 12 bases between them. This CDR3 spans 15 amino acids. DNA of the CDR3: TGTGCCAGCAGCTCTCAGTCAAGTAGCAATCAGCCCCAGCATTTT. Protein product: CASSSQSSSNQPQHF.

This clonotype was seen only once. The CDR3 region is CASSLFGKDEKLFF. For the CDR3, the DNA is TGTGCCAGCAGCTTATTTGGGAAAGATGAAAAACTGTTTTTT. The rearrangement uses TRBV11-2 and TRBJ1-4; D gene uncertain. The CDR3 is 14 residues long. With 2 bases removed from V and 6 bases from J, the gap between germline ends came to 10 bases. CDR1 and CDR2 from the germline V gene are SGHAT and FQNNGV.

In this sample, this clonotype turned up a few times. The genes are TRBV12-3 or TRBV12-4 and TRBJ2-1; the match to TRBD2 covers 12 bases. The junction had 2 bases not matched to a gene; V was cut back by 2 bases and J by 6 bases. The CDR3 totals 15 residues. The CDR3 sequence is CASSLLGLAGNEQFF. The CDR3 region has the DNA TGTGCCAGCAGTTTATTGGGACTAGCGGGCAATGAGCAGTTCTTC.

This clonotype has a handful of counts. The chain links TRBV19 to TRBJ1-4; no firm D call. CDR1 is LNHDA, CDR2 SQIVND, per germline (reference sequence). CDR3 length: 14 residues. The V end lost 4 bases, the J end lost 0 bases, and 6 bases lay between the germline ends. CDR3 in amino acids: CASSTLTTNEKLFF. The CDR3 DNA is TGTGCCAGTAGTACGTTGACAACTAATGAAAAACTGTTTTTT.

The chain links TRBV12-5 to TRBJ2-7; D could derive from TRBD1 or TRBD2 (5 bases each). The CDR3 is made up of 13 amino acids. Germline CDR1 reads LGHNT; CDR2 reads FRNRAP. V lost 3 bases and J 6 bases, leaving 12 bases between the germline ends. The chain's CDR3 is CASGFWGTSEQYF. CDR3 sequence (DNA): TGTGCTAGTGGTTTTTGGGGGACCAGCGAGCAGTACTTC.

The chain recombines TRBV19 with TRBJ1-1; D remains ambiguous. There are 12 residues in the CDR3. Trimming shortened V by 3 bases and J by 4 bases, and 6 bases separated the two germline ends. Germline CDR1 LNHDA, CDR2 SQIVND (reference sequence). The CDR3 sequence is CASSIRGTEAFF. The CDR3 bases are TGTGCCAGTAGTATTCGGGGCACTGAAGCTTTCTTT.